This entry features one T cell receptor beta chain sequence. Its antigen is currently unknown. This sample is drawn from a study of siplizumab effects on memory and regulatory T cells. Findings and caveats of the study: In controls, about a quarter of mappable alloreactive CD4+ clones were Treg-derived on average, versus about 75% with siplizumab.

Roughly 100,000 TCR templates underwent assay in each sample. TCRdb keeps only in-frame clones here, not all; method: immunoSEQ multiplex PCR. The repertoire holds under 85,000 clones, 88% seen once, with 1.5% to 2% in the top ten. V gave up 5 bases and J gave up 10 bases; unmatched junction bases: 9. Per germline, CDR1 SGHTA and CDR2 FQGNSA. The CDR3 sequence is 14 residues long. The material sequenced was Tregs sorted from blood. The clonotype originates from a human donor in good health. The V call is TRBV7-2, the J call TRBJ2-1; 9 nucleotides agree with TRBD1. CDR3 bases: TGTGCCAGCAGCGGGGGACAGGGAGGGCGAGAGCAGTTCTTC. It translates to CASSGGQGGREQFF.